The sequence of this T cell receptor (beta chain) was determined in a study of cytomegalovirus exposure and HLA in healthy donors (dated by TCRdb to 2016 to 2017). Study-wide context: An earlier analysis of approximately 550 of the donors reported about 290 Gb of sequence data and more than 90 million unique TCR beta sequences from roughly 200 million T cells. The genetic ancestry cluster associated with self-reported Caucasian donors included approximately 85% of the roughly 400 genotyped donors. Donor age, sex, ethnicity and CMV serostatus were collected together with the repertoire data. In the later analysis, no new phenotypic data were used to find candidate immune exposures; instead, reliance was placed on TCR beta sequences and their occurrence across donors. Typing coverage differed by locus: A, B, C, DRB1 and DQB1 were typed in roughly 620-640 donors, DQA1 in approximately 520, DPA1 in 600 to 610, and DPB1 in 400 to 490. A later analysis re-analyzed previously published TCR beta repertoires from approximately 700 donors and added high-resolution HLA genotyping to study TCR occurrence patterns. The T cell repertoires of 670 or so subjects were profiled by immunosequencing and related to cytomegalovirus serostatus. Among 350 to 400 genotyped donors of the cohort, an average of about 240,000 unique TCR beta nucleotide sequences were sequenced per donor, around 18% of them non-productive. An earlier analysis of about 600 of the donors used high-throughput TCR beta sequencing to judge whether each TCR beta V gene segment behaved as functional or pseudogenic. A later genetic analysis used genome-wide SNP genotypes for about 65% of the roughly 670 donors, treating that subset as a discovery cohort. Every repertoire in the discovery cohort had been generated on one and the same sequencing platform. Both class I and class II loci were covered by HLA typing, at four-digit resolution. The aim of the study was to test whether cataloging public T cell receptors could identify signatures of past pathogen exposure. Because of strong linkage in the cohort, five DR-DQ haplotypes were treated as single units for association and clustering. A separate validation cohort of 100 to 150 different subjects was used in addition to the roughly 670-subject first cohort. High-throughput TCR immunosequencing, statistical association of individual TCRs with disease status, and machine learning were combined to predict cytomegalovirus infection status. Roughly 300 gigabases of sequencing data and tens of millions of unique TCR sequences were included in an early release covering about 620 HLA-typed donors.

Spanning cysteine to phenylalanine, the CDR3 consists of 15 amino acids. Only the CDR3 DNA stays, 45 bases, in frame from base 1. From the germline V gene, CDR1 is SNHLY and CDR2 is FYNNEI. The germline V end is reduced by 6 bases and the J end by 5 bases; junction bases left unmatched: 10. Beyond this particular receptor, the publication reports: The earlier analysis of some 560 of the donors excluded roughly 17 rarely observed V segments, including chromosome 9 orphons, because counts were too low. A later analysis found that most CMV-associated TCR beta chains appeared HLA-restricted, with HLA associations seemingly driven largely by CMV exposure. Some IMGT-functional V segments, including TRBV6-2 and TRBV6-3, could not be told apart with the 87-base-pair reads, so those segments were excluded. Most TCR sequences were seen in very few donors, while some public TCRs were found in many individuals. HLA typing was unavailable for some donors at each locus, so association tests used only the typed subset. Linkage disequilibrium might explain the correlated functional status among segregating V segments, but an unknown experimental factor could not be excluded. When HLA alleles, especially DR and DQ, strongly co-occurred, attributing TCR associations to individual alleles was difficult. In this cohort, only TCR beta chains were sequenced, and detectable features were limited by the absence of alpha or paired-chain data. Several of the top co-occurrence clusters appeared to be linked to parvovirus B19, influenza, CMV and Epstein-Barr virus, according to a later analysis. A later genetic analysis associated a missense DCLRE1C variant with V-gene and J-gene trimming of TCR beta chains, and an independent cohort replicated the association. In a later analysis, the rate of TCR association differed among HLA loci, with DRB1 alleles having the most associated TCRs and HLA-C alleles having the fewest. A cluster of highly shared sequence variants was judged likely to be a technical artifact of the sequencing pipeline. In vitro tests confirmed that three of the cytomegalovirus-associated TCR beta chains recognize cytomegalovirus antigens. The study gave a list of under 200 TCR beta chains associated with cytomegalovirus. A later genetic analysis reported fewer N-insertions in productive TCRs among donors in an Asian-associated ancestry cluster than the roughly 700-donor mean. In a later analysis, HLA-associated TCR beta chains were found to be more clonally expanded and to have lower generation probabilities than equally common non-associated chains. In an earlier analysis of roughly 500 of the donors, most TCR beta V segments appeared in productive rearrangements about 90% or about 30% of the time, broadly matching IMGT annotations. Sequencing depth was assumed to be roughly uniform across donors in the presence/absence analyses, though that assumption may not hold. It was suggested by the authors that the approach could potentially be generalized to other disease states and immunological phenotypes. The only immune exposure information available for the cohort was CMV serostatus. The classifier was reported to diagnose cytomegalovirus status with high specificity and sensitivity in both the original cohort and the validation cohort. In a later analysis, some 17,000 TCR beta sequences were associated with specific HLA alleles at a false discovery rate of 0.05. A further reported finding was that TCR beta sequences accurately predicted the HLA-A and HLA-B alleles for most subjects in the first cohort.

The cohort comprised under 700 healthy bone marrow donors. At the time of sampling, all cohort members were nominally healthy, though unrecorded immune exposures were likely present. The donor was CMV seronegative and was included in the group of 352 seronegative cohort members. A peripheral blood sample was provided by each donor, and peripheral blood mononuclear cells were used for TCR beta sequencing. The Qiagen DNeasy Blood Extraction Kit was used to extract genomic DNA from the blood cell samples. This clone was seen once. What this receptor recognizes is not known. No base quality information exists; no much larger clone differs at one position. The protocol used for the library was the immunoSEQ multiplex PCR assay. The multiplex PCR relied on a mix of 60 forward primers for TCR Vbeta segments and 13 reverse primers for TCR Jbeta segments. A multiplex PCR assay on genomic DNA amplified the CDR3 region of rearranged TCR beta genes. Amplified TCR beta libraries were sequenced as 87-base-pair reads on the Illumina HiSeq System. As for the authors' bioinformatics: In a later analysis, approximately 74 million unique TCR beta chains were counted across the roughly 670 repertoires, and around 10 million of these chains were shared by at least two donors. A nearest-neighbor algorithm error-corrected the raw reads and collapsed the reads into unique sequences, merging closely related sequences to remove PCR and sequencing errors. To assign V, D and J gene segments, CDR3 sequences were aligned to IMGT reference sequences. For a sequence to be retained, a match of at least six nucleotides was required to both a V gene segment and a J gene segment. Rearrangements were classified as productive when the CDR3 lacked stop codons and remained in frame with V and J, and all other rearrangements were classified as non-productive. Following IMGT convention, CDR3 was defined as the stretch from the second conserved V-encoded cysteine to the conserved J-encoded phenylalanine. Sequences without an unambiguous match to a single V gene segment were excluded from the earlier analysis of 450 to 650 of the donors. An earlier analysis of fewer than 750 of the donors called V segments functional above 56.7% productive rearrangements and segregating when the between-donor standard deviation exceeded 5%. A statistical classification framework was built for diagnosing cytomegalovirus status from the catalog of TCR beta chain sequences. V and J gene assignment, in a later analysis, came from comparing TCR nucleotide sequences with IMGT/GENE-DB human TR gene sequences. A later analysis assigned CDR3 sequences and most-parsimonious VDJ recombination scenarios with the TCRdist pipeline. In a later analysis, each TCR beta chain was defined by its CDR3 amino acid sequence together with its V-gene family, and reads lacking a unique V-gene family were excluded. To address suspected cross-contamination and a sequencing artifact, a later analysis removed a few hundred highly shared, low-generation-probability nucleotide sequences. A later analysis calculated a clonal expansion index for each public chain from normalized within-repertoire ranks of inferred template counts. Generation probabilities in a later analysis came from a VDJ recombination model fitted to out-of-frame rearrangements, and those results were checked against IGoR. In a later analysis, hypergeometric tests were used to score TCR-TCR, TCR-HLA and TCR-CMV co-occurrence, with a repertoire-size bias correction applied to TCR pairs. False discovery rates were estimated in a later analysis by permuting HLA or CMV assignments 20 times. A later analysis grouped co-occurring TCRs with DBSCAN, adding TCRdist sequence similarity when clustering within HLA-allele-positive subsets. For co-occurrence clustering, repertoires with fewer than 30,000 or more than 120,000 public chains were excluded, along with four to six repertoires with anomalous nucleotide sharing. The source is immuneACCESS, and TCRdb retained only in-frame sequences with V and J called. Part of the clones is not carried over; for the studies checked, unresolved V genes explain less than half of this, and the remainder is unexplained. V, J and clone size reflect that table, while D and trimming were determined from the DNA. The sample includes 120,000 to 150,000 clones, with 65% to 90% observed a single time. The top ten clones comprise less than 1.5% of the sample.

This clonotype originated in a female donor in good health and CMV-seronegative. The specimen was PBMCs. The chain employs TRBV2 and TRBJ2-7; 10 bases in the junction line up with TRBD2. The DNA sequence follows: TGTGCCAGCAGAGCAGGGACTAGCGCTAGGCACGAGCAGTACTTC. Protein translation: CASRAGTSARHEQYF.